These T cell receptor beta chains were read from a single sample in a study of radiation and T cells in renal cell carcinoma. Profiled with immunoSEQ multiplex PCR; TCRdb holds only in-frame clones, not every one. The sample contains around 170,000 clones, about nine tenths of which appear only once. This specimen was blood, taken from a patient whose treatment included radiotherapy and nephrectomy. The origin of the receptors is a woman aged 45-65 years with renal cell carcinoma. CDR3s include the opening cysteine and the closing phenylalanine or tryptophan. D genes are given only for firm matches. Some rows mark clone size as missing; the rest say once, few, many or name a class of expanded clone.

.	TRBV5-8	TRBJ2-1	once	TGTGCCAGCAGCTACGGGGCTTCCTACAATGAGCAGTTCTTC	CASSYGASYNEQFF
.	TRBV5-4	TRBJ1-2	.	TGTGCCAGCAGCTCCCCGAGAAGCTATGGCTACACCTTC	CASSSPRSYGYTF
.	TRBV7-6	TRBJ2-5	.	TGTGCCAGCAGCTTGACTAGGGACGAAGAGACCCAGTACTTC	CASSLTRDEETQYF
.	TRBV5-6	TRBJ1-1	.	TGTGCCAGCAGCGCCGGCTTTGAAGCTTTCTTT	CASSAGFEAFF
.	TRBV6-5	TRBJ2-2	once	TGTGCCAGCAGTTACTTGAGACTCAGCACCGGGGAGCTGTTTTTT	CASSYLRLSTGELFF
TRBD1	TRBV2	TRBJ2-1	once	TGTGCCAACGGGACAGGGCATAGTAATGAGCAGTTCTTC	CANGTGHSNEQFF
.	TRBV19	TRBJ2-1	.	TGTGCCAGTAGTATTGAGGGGATACAGCAGTTCTTC	CASSIEGIQQFF
TRBD1	TRBV5-5	TRBJ2-1	.	TGTGCCAGCAGCGTCAGGGGGCAAGGCTACAATGAGCAGTTCTTC	CASSVRGQGYNEQFF
.	TRBV6-1	TRBJ1-5	.	TGTGCCAGCAGTGCGACAGATAGCAATCAGCCCCAGCATTTT	CASSATDSNQPQHF
.	TRBV7-3	TRBJ1-1	.	TGTGCCAGCAGCTCCTCAAAGAACACTGAAGCTTTCTTT	CASSSSKNTEAFF
.	TRBV9	TRBJ1-1	.	TGTGCCAGCAGCGTAGTCCAGAACACTGAAGCTTTCTTT	CASSVVQNTEAFF
.	TRBV14	TRBJ1-3	.	TGTGCCAGCAGCCAAGAATCGGAGTCTGGAAACACCATATATTTT	CASSQESESGNTIYF
.	TRBV6-6	TRBJ2-7	.	TGTGCCAGCAGTTACGACGGGGGCCTTTGGAGAGAGCAGTACTTC	CASSYDGGLWREQYF
TRBD1	TRBV2	TRBJ2-3	.	TGTGCCAGCGGGGAAGACAGGGTGGGTGATACGCAGTATTTT	CASGEDRVGDTQYF
.	TRBV11-3	TRBJ1-1	.	TGTGCCAGCAGCTTAGGTCTCAGGGGTGACACTGAAGCTTTCTTT	CASSLGLRGDTEAFF
.	TRBV7-2	TRBJ1-1	.	TGTGCCAGCAGCTTAGTAGGTTTTCGGGGGACTGAAGCTTTCTTT	CASSLVGFRGTEAFF
.	TRBV6-1	TRBJ2-3	.	TGTGCCAGCAGTGAAGGTTGGGCAGGGAGTTTTACAGATACGCAGTATTTT	CASSEGWAGSFTDTQYF
TRBD2	TRBV11-2	TRBJ2-3	.	TGTGCCAGCAGCTCTTGGACTAGCGGGGGGTTCTCCACAGATACGCAGTATTTT	CASSSWTSGGFSTDTQYF
.	TRBV10-3	TRBJ2-7	.	TGTGCCATCAGTGAGTCGACGGGTGAGCAGTACTTC	CAISESTGEQYF
TRBD1	TRBV10-3	TRBJ1-6	.	TGTGCCATCAGAGGACAGGGGGATAATTCACCCCTCCACTTT	CAIRGQGDNSPLHF
.	TRBV19	TRBJ2-2	.	TGTGCCAGTAGTATAGGGGGTAGTAACACCGGGGAGCTGTTTTTT	CASSIGGSNTGELFF
TRBD1	TRBV18	TRBJ1-2	.	TGTGCCAGCTCACCGGGACAGGATTTTTATGGCTACACCTTC	CASSPGQDFYGYTF
.	TRBV19	TRBJ1-1	.	TGTGCCAGTAGCGGGACTATGAACACTGAAGCTTTCTTT	CASSGTMNTEAFF
.	TRBV18	TRBJ1-5	.	TGTGCCAGCTCACCCCAGGGAGATAGCAATCAGCCCCAGCATTTT	CASSPQGDSNQPQHF
.	TRBV7-8	TRBJ2-1	.	TGTGCCAGCAAGCTGCGAAGCTCCTACAATGAGCAGTTCTTC	CASKLRSSYNEQFF
.	TRBV7-2	TRBJ2-5	.	TGTGCCAGCAGCGTTATCCGTAAGACCCAGTACTTC	CASSVIRKTQYF